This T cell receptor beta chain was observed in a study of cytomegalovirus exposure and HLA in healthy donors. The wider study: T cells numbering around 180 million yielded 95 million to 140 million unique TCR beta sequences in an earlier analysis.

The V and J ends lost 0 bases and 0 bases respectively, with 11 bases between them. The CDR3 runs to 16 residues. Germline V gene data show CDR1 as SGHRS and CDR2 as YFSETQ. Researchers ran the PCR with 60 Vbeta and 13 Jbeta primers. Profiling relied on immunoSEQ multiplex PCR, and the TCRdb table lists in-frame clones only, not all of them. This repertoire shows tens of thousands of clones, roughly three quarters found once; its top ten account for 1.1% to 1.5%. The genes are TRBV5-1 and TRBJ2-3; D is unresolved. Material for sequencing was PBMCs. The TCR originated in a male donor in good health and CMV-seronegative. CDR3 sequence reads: CASSLAGALSTDTQYF. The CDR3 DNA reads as TGCGCCAGCAGCTTGGCCGGAGCGCTTAGCACAGATACGCAGTATTTT.